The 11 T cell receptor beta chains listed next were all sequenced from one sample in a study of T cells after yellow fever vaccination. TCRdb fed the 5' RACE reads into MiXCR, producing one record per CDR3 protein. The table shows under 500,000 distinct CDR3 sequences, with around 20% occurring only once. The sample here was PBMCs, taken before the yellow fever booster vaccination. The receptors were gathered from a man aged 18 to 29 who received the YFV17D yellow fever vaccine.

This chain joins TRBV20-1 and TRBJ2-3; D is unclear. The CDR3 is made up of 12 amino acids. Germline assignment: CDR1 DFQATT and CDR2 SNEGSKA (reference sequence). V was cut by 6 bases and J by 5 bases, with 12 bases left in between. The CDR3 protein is CSAGPARDTQYF. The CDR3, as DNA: TGCAGTGCGGGCCCAGCGAGAGATACGCAGTATTTT.

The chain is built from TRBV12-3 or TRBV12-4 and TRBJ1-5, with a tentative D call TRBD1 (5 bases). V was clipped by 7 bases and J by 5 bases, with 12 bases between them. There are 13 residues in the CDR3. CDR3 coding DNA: TGTGCCAGCACCCAGGGAGGGCATCAGCCCCAGCATTTT. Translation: CASTQGGHQPQHF.

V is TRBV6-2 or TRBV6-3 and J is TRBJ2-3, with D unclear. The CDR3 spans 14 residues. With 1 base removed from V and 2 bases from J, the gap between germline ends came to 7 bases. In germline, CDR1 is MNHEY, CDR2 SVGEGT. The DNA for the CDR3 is TGTGCCAGCAGTTACTGGAAGGTCACAGATACGCAGTATTTT. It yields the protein CASSYWKVTDTQYF.

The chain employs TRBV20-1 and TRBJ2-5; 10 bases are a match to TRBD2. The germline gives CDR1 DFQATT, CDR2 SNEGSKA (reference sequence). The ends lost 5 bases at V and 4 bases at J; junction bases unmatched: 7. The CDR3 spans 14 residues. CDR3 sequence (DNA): TGCAGTGCTGACTTAGCGGGGGGCCGAGAGACCCAGTACTTC. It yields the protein CSADLAGGRETQYF.

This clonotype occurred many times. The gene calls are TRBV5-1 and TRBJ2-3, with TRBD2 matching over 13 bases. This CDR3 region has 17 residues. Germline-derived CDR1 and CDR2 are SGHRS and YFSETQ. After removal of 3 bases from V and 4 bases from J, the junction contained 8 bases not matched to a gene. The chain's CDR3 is CASSSGLAGVKSDTQYF. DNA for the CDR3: TGCGCCAGCAGCTCCGGACTAGCGGGGGTGAAGTCAGATACGCAGTATTTT.

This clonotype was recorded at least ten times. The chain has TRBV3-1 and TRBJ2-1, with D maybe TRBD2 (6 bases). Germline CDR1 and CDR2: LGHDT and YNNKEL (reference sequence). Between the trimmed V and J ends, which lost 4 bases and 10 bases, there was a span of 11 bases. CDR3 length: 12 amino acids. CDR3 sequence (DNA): TGTGCCAGCAGCCCATCGAGCGGGGAGCAGTTCTTC. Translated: CASSPSSGEQFF.

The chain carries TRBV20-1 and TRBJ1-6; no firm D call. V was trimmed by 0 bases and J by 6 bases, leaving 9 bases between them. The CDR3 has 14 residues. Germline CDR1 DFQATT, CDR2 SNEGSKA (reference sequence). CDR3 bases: TGCAGTGCTAGAGACCCCAGGAGTAATTCACCCCTCCACTTT. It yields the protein CSARDPRSNSPLHF.

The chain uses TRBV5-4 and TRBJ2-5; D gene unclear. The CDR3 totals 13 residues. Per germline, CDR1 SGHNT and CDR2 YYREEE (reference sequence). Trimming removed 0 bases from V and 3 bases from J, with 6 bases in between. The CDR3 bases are TGTGCCAGCAGCTTGGTGTCCGAAGAGACCCAGTACTTC. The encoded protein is CASSLVSEETQYF. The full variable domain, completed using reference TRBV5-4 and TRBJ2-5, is ETGVTQSPTHLIKTRGQQVTLRCSSQSGHNTVSWYQQALGQGPQFIFQYYREEENGRGNFPPRFSGLQFPNYSSELNVNALELDDSALYLCASSLVSEETQYFGPGTRLLVL.

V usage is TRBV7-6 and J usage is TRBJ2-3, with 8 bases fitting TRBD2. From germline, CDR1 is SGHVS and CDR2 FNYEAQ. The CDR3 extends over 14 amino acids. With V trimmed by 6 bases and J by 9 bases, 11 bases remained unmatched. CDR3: CASSWEAGGKTQYF. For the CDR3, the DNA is TGTGCCAGCAGTTGGGAGGCGGGGGGAAAAACGCAGTATTTT.

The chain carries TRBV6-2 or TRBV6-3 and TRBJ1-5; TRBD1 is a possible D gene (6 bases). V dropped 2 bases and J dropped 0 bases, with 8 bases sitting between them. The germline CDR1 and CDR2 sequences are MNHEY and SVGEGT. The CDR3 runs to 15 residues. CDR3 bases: TGTGCCAGCAGTTACGGACAGTTTAGCAATCAGCCCCAGCATTTT. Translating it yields CASSYGQFSNQPQHF.

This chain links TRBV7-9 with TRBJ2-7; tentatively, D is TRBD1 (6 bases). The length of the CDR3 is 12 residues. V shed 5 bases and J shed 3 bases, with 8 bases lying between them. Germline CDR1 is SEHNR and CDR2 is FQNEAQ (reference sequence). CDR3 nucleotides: TGTGCCAGCAGCCGGGACAACTACGAGCAGTACTTC. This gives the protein CASSRDNYEQYF. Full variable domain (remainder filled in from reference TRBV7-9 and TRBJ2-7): DTGVSQNPRHKITKRGQNVTFRCDPISEHNRLYWYRQTLGQGPEFLTYFQNEAQLEKSRLLSDRFSAERPKGSFSTLEIQRTEQGDSAMYLCASSRDNYEQYFGPGTRLTVT.